This T cell receptor (beta chain) comes out of a study of cytotoxic CD8 clonotypes in ibrutinib-treated CLL. The repertoire was sequenced with immunoSEQ multiplex PCR; TCRdb's copy has only in-frame clones and lacks some. This sample has about 68,000 clones, with 75% to 95% found just once. The CDR3 is made up of 14 amino acids. Trimming removed 5 bases at V and 3 bases at J, with 13 bases between. From germline, CDR1 is SGHVS and CDR2 FQNEAQ. The specimen was PBMCs, collected after 12 months of ibrutinib treatment. This clonotype was sampled from a human donor with chronic lymphocytic leukemia. The chain recombines TRBV7-8 with TRBJ2-5; D not certain. The CDR3 sequence is CASSVDHQEETQYF. In nucleotides, the CDR3 is TGTGCCAGCAGCGTAGACCACCAAGAAGAGACCCAGTACTTC.